This entry features one T cell receptor (beta chain) sequence. Its recognized antigen is unknown. Base qualities were left out, and no much larger clone turns up one base away. This sample was taken from a study of T cell responses to AZD1222 COVID-19 vaccine (dated by TCRdb to the early 2020s). In terms of the full investigation: A total of 233 trial participants underwent TCR sequencing, of whom more than 200 had received two doses of AZD1222 and around 26 had received two doses of the MenACWY control vaccine. Trial participants were enrolled by age into subgroups of 18-55, 56-69 and 70-plus years, and about 150, 27 and 61 TCR-sequenced participants, respectively, were included in these subgroups.

According to the study, the label for this sample's time point signals: baseline before first vaccination. In the paper's terms, the treatment or condition label means: meningococcal conjugate vaccine given as trial control. Samples from vaccinated people were obtained from the UK trials COV001 and COV002, which included a single-blind randomized controlled phase 2/3 trial of AZD1222 (ChAdOx1 nCoV-19) in healthy adults. For TCRbeta chain sequencing, PBMC samples were collected from trial participants at day 0 and at day 28 after the second dose. The CDR3 regions of human TCRbeta chains were analyzed by immunosequencing. As for the authors' bioinformatics: Repertoire TCRs were checked for matches against a reference library of SARS-CoV-2-specific TCRs that had been generated using the MIRA antigen-specificity platform. Breadth was defined as the fraction of unique TCRs that were SARS-CoV-2-associated, and depth was defined as the fraction of total T cells that were SARS-CoV-2-associated. Using the MIRA data, each spike-specific TCR was mapped to the spike region that the TCR reacts to and placed in a CD4 or CD8 class. Log10-transformed breadth and depth values were compared by one-way ANOVA with Sidak's multiple comparisons tests. Imported from immuneACCESS, the table was reduced by TCRdb to in-frame sequences with V and J called. These copies leave out some clones; in studies compared against another copy, an unresolved V gene accounts for under half, and the cause of the remainder is not known. V and J calls and clone size follow that table, whereas D and trimming were derived from the DNA. In all, the sample holds approximately 120,000 clones, and roughly 90% of those were seen once. 13% of the sample is held by the ten biggest clonotypes.

What the authors observed across the whole study: Because no day 14 peak-response samples were available, the repertoires could be characterized only after the peak T cell response. After two AZD1222 doses, spike-specific TCR breadth and depth were significantly higher than at day 0 and than in MenACWY recipients. Reportedly, close to half of the unique spike-specific TCRs recognized epitopes lying outside the regions that are mutated in the B.1.351 and B.1.1.7 variants. Only five to seven AZD1222 recipients were SARS-CoV-2 seropositive at baseline, limiting conclusions about previously exposed vaccinees. The 56-69-year group was small, and its depth increase did not reach significance, likely because of low power. Vaccine-associated CD4 TCRs spanned the whole spike protein, with dominant responses in regions 160-218 and 743-854. Participants were mostly white British, with more females than males. The authors suggested clonal diversity may have been underestimated.

The material was peripheral blood, obtained on day 0 of MenACWY control vaccination. The source is an adult in good health.

At the DNA level, the sequence is TGTGCCAGCAGCGTTCTCTATTCACCCCTCCACTTT. Translated, it reads CASSVLYSPLHF. The sequence links TRBV9 to TRBJ1-6, with the D gene not confidently named. The germline V gene encodes CDR1 SGDLS and CDR2 YYNGEE. Deletion took 2 bases off V and 8 bases off J, with a span of 5 bases between the germline ends. The cysteine opens and the phenylalanine closes a CDR3 of 12 amino acids. Only CDR3 DNA remains: 36 bases, in frame from the first base.